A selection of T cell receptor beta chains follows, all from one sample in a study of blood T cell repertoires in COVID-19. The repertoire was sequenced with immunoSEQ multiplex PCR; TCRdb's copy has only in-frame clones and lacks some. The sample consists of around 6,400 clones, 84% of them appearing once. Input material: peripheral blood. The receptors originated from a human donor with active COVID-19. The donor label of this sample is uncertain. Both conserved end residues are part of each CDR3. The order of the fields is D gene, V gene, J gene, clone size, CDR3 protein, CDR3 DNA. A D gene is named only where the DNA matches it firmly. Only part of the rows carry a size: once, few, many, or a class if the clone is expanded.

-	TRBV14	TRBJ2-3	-	CASSQEPQQQPNTQYF	TGTGCCAGCAGCCAAGAGCCCCAACAGCAACCGAATACGCAGTATTTT
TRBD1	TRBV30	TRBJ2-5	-	CAWSRDREKETQYF	TGTGCCTGGAGTCGGGACAGGGAAAAGGAGACCCAGTACTTC
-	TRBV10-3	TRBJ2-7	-	CAISETGTPREQYF	TGTGCCATCAGTGAGACAGGGACCCCGCGGGAGCAGTACTTC
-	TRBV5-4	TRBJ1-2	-	CASSHRTGNYGYTF	TGTGCCAGCAGCCATCGTACAGGGAACTATGGCTACACCTTC
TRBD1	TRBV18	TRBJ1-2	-	CASSLTGTGDGYTF	TGTGCCAGCTCACTGACCGGGACAGGAGATGGCTACACCTTC
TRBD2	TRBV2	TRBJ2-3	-	CASARLAGGSSTDTQYF	TGTGCCAGCGCTAGACTAGCGGGGGGTTCTAGCACAGATACGCAGTATTTT
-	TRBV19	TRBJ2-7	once	CASSIGGTNSYEQYF	TGTGCCAGTAGTATAGGCGGGACCAACTCCTACGAGCAGTACTTC
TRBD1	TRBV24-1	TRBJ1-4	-	CATSERTGGTEKLFF	TGTGCCACCAGTGAACGGACAGGGGGAACTGAAAAACTGTTTTTT
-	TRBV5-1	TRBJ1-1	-	CASTVGGTNTEAFF	TGCGCCAGCACCGTCGGGGGGACGAACACTGAAGCTTTCTTT
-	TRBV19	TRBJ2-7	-	CASSIGEGGNEQYF	TGTGCCAGTAGTATCGGCGAAGGAGGCAACGAGCAGTACTTC
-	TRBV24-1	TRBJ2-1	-	CATSDSTGRGVNNEQFF	TGTGCCACCAGTGATTCCACGGGGAGGGGGGTAAACAATGAGCAGTTCTTC
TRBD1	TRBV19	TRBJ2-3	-	CASSARRDRERTQYF	TGTGCCAGTAGTGCCCGGAGGGACAGGGAGCGCACGCAGTATTTT
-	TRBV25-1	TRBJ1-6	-	CASSEIGGNSPLHF	TGTGCCAGCAGTGAAATAGGGGGTAATTCACCCCTCCACTTT
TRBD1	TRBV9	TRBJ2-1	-	CASSGQGSEQFF	TGTGCCAGCAGTGGACAGGGGAGTGAGCAGTTCTTC